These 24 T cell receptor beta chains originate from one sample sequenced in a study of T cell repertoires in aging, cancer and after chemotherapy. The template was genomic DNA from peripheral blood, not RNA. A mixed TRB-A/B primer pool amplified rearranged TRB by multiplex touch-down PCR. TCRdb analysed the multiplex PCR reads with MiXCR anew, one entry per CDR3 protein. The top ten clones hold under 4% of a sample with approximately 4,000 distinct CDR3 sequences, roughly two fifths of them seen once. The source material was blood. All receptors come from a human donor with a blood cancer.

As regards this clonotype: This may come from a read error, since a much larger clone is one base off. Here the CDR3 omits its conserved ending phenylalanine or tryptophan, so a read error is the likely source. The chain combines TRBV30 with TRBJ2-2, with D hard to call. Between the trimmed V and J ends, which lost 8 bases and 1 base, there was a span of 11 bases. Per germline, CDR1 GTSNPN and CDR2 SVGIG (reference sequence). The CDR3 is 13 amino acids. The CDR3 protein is CARLERNTGELFL. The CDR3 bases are TGTGCCCGTTTGGAGCGGAACACCGGGGAGCTGTTTTTA.

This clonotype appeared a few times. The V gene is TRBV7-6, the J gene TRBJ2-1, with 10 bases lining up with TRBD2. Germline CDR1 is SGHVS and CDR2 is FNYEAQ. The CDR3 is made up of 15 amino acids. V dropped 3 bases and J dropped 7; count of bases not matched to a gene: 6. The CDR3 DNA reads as TGTGCCAGCAGCTTTGCTAGCGGGAGTGGGAATGAGCAGTTCTTC. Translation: CASSFASGSGNEQFF. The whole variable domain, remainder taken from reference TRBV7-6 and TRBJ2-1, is GAGVSQSPRYKVTKRGQDVALRCDPISGHVSLYWYRQALGQGPEFLTYFNYEAQQDKSGLPNDRFSAERPEGSISTLTIQRTEQRDSAMYRCASSFASGSGNEQFFGPGTRLTVL.

CDR3 residues: CSALLAGVYNEQFF. CDR3 nucleotide sequence: TGCAGTGCGCTACTAGCGGGAGTTTACAATGAGCAGTTCTTC. The genes are TRBV20-1 and TRBJ2-1; 11 nucleotides line up with TRBD2. After removal of 6 bases from V and 4 bases from J, the junction contained 5 bases not matched to a gene. Germline loops: CDR1 DFQATT, CDR2 SNEGSKA (reference sequence). The CDR3 is 14 residues long.

DNA for the CDR3: TGTGCCAGCAGTGAACATACGGCACAAGAGACCCAGTACTTC. As protein: CASSEHTAQETQYF. The rearrangement links TRBV25-1 to TRBJ2-5; D is unresolved. The germline V gene encodes CDR1 MGHDK and CDR2 SYGVNS. This CDR3 spans 14 amino acids. Deletions cut 2 bases from V and 2 bases from J, with 9 bases between.

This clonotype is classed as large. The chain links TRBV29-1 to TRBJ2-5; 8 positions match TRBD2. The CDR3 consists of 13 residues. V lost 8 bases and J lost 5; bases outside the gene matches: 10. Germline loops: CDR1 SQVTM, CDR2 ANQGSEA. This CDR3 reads CSTLAGRGETQYF. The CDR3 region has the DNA TGCAGCACCTTAGCGGGACGAGGGGAGACCCAGTACTTC.

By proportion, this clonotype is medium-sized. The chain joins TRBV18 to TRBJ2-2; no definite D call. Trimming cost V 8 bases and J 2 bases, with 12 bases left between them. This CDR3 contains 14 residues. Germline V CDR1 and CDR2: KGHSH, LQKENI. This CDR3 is CASTFEANTGELFF. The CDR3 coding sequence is TGTGCCAGCACGTTTGAGGCAAACACCGGGGAGCTGTTTTTT. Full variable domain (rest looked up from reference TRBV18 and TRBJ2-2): NAGVMQNPRHLVRRRGQEARLRCSPMKGHSHVYWYRQLPEEGLKFMVYLQKENIIDESGMPKERFSAEFPKEGPSILRIQQVVRGDSAAYFCASTFEANTGELFFGEGSRLTVL.

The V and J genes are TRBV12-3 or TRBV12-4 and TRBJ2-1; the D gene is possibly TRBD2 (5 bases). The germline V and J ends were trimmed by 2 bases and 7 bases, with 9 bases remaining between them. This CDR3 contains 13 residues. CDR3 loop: CASSLHGMNEQFF. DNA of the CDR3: TGTGCCAGCAGTTTACACGGGATGAATGAGCAGTTCTTC.

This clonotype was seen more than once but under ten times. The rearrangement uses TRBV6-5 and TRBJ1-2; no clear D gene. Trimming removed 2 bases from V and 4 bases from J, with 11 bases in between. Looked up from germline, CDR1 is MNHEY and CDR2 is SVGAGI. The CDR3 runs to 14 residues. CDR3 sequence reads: CASSYEMEGYGYTF. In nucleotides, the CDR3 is TGTGCCAGCAGTTACGAGATGGAAGGCTATGGCTACACCTTC.

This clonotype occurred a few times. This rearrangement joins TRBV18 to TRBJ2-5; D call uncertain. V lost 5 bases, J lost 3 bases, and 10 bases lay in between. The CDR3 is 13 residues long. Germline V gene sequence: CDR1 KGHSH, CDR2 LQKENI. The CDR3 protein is CASSSDPKETQYF. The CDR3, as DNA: TGTGCCAGCTCATCGGACCCTAAAGAGACCCAGTACTTC.

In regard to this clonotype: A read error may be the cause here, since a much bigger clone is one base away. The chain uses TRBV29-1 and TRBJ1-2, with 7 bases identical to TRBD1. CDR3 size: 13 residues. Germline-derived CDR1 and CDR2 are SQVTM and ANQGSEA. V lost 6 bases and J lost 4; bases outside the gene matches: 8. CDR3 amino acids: CSVGRGCGYGYTF. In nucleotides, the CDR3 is TGCAGCGTCGGCAGGGGGTGCGGCTATGGCTACACCTTC. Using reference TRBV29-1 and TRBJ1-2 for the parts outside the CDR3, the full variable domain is SAVISQKPSRDICQRGTSLTIQCQVDSQVTMMFWYRQQPGQSLTLIATANQGSEATYESGFVIDKFPISRPNLTFSTLTVSNMSPEDSSIYLCSVGRGCGYGYTFGSGTRLTVV.

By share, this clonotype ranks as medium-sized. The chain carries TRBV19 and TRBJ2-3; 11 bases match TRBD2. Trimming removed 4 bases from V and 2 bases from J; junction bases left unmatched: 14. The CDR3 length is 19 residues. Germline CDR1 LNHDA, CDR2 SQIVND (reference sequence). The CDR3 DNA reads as TGTGCCAGTAGTACGACAGGGTTCGGACTAGCGGGTGACACAGATACGCAGTATTTT. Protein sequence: CASSTTGFGLAGDTDTQYF.

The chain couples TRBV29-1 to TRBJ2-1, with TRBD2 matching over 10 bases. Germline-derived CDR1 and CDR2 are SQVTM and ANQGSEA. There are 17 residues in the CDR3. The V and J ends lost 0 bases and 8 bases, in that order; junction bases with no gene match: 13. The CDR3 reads CSVEDRTSGRAKDEQFF. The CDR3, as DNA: TGCAGCGTTGAAGATCGAACCAGCGGGAGGGCCAAGGATGAGCAGTTCTTC.

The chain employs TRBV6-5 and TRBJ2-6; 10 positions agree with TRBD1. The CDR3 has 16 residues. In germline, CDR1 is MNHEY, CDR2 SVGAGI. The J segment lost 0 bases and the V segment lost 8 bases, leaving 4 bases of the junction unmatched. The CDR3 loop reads CASSWTGGSGANVLTF. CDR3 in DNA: TGTGCCAGCTCCTGGACAGGGGGCTCTGGGGCCAACGTCCTGACTTTC.

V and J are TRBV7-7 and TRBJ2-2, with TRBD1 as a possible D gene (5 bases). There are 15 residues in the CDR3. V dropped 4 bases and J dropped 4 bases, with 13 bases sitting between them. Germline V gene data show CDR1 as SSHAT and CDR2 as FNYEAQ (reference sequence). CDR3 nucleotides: TGTGCCAGCAGCTACGCGGCTCAGGGCACCGGGGAGCTGTTTTTT. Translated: CASSYAAQGTGELFF.

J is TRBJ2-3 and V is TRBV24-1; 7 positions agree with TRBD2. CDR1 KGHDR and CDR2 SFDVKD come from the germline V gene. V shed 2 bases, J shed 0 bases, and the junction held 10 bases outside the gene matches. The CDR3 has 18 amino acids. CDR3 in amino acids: CATSDSGTTGFSTDTQYF. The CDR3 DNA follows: TGTGCCACCAGTGATTCCGGGACTACCGGGTTTAGCACAGATACGCAGTATTTT.

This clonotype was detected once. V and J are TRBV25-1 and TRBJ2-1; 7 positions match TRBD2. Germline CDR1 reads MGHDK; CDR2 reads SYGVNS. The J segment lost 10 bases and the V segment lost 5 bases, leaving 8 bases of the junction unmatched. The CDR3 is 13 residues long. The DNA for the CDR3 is TGTGCCAGCAGTAAATCAGCGGGATGGGAGCAGTTCTTC. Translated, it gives CASSKSAGWEQFF.

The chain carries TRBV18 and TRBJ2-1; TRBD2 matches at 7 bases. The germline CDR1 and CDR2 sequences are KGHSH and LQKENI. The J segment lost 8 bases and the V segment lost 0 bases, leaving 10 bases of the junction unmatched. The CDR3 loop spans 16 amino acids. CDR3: CASSPPLGGSYHEQFF. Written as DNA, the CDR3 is TGTGCCAGCTCACCACCTTTAGGCGGGAGTTACCATGAGCAGTTCTTC.

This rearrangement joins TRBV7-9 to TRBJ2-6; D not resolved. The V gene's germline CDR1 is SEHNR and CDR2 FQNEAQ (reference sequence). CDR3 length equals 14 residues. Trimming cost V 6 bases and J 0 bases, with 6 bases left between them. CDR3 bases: TGTGCCAGCAGGGAGCACTCTGGGGCCAACGTCCTGACTTTC. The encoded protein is CASREHSGANVLTF. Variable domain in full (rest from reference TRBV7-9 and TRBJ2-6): DTGVSQNPRHKITKRGQNVTFRCDPISEHNRLYWYRQTLGQGPEFLTYFQNEAQLEKSRLLSDRFSAERPKGSFSTLEIQRTEQGDSAMYLCASREHSGANVLTFGAGSRLTVL.

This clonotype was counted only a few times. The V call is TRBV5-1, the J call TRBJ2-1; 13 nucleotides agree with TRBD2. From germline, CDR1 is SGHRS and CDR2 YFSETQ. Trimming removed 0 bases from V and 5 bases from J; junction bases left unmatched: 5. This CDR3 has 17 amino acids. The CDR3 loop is CASSLVVGLAGDNEQFF. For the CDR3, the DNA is TGCGCCAGCAGCTTGGTTGTCGGACTAGCGGGAGACAATGAGCAGTTCTTC.

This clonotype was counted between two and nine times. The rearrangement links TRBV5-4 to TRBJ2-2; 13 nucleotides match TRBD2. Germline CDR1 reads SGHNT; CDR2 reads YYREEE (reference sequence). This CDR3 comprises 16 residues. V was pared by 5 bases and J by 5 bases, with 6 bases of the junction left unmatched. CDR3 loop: CASRNRLAGGTGELFF. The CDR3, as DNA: TGTGCCAGCAGAAACCGACTAGCGGGAGGTACCGGGGAGCTGTTTTTT. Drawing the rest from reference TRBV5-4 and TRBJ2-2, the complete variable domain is ETGVTQSPTHLIKTRGQQVTLRCSSQSGHNTVSWYQQALGQGPQFIFQYYREEENGRGNFPPRFSGLQFPNYSSELNVNALELDDSALYLCASRNRLAGGTGELFFGEGSRLTVL.

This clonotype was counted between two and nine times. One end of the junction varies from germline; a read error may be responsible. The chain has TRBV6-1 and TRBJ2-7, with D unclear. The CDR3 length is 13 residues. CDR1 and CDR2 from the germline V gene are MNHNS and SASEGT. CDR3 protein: CASSEQTLLERYF. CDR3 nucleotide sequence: TGTGCCAGCAGTGAACAGACCCTTCTGGAGCGGTACTTC.

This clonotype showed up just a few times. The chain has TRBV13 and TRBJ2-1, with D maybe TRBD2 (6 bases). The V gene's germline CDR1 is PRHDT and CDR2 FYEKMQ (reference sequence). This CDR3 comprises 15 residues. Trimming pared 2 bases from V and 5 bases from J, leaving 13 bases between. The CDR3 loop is CASSLRRAGDNEQFF. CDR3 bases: TGTGCCAGCAGCTTACGGAGGGCCGGAGACAATGAGCAGTTCTTC.

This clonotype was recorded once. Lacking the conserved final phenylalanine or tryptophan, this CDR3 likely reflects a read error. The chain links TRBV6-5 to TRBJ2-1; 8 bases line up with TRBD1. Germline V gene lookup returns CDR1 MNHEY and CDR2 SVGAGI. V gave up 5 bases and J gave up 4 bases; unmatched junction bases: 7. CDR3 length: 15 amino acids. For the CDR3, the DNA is TGTGCCAGCAGTGACGAGGACAGGGTGTACAATGAGCAGTTCTTA. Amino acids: CASSDEDRVYNEQFL.

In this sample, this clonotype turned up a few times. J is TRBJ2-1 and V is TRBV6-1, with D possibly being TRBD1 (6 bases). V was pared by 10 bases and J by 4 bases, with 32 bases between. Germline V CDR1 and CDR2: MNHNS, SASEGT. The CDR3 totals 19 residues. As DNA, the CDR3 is TGTGCCACTAAGGGGGATCCACAGGGATGGGTACGGGCATACAATGAGCAGTTCTTC. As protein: CATKGDPQGWVRAYNEQFF.